The 8 T cell receptor beta chains below were found in one sample sequenced in a study of T cells after posttransplantation cyclophosphamide (dated by TCRdb to about 2016). Viable CD3+CD4+ or CD3+CD8+ cells that were CCR7+CD45RA+CD45RO-CD95-CD27+CD28+ were defined as naive T cells. The receptor library was made with the immunoSEQ multiplex PCR assay. The immuneACCESS repertoire file appears here via TCRdb, limited to in-frame rearrangements. These files lack a portion of the clones; in checked studies, under half of the deficit traces to unresolved V genes, and the cause of the others is not known. Within this sample are tens of thousands of clones, with roughly 91% of them counted one time only. The top ten constitute 0.1% of the sample. Source material: naive CD4+ T cells sorted from blood. These receptors were obtained from a man aged 25-45 years in good health and a related stem cell transplant donor.

This clone was counted a single time. The chain is built from TRBV4-1 and TRBJ2-7; D is undetermined. The germline V gene has CDR1 MGHRA and CDR2 YSYEKL. Trimming took off 2 bases at V and 12 bases at J, with 17 bases between the two ends. This CDR3 spans 13 amino acids. In DNA, the CDR3 is TGCGCCAGCAGCCAACCTCGTGCTATCGACATGTACTTC. It encodes CASSQPRAIDMYF.

CDR3 region: CASSPWGQGAYEQYF. In nucleotides, the CDR3 is TGTGCCAGCTCACCATGGGGACAGGGGGCCTACGAGCAGTACTTC. V is TRBV18 and J is TRBJ2-7, with TRBD1 matching 11 bases. Trimming took 2 bases from V and 2 from J; bases not matched to a gene: 2. The CDR3 length is 15 residues. The germline gives CDR1 KGHSH, CDR2 LQKENI. Full variable domain (rest looked up from reference TRBV18 and TRBJ2-7): NAGVMQNPRHLVRRRGQEARLRCSPMKGHSHVYWYRQLPEEGLKFMVYLQKENIIDESGMPKERFSAEFPKEGPSILRIQQVVRGDSAAYFCASSPWGQGAYEQYFGPGTRLTVT.

This chain joins TRBV6-5 and TRBJ2-3; TRBD1 agrees at 7 bases. CDR3 size: 14 residues. J was trimmed by 4 bases and V by 5 bases; bases with no gene match: 6. Germline CDR1 and CDR2: MNHEY and SVGAGI. CDR3: CASSVYRGADTQYF. The CDR3 DNA sequence: TGTGCCAGCAGTGTGTACAGGGGCGCAGATACGCAGTATTTT.

CDR3 region: CASSDSMRKGYTF. CDR3 in DNA: TGTGCCAGCAGTGACTCGATGAGGAAGGGCTACACCTTC. The rearrangement joins TRBV6-4 to TRBJ1-2; D is ambiguous. The CDR3 has 13 residues. The germline gives CDR1 MRHNA, CDR2 SNTAGT. Trimming left V 0 bases short and J 8 bases short, with 10 bases between.

The chain has TRBV7-3 and TRBJ2-5, with 12 bases lining up with TRBD1. Trimming cost V 0 bases and J 4 bases; bases outside gene matches: 0. The CDR3 length is 15 residues. Germline V gene data show CDR1 as SGHTA and CDR2 as FQGTGA. The CDR3 DNA follows: TGTGCCAGCAGCTTAACGGGACAGGGGGCAGAGACCCAGTACTTC. The encoded protein is CASSLTGQGAETQYF.

This chain links TRBV6-5 with TRBJ1-1; maybe TRBD1 (5 bases). Trimming stripped 7 bases from V and 5 bases from J, with 11 bases between. Germline CDR1 is MNHEY and CDR2 is SVGAGI. The CDR3 totals 12 residues. This CDR3 is CASTWGVTEAFF. Here the CDR3 DNA reads TGTGCCAGCACCTGGGGGGTAACTGAAGCTTTCTTT.

The chain combines TRBV11-1 with TRBJ2-3; 16 bases map to TRBD2. This CDR3 comprises 17 residues. Germline V gives CDR1 SGHAT, CDR2 FQDESV (reference sequence). The J segment lost 1 base and the V segment lost 4 bases, leaving 2 bases of the junction unmatched. Written as DNA, the CDR3 is TGTGCCAGCAGCTCGGGACTAGCGGGGGGGGGCACAGATACGCAGTATTTT. It encodes CASSSGLAGGGTDTQYF.

This clone has more than one count but fewer than ten. V gene TRBV2 combines with J gene TRBJ2-7, with D perhaps TRBD2 (6 bases). The CDR3 runs to 16 residues. The V end was cut by 1 base, the J end by 3 bases, with 16 bases between. Germline CDR1 reads SNHLY; CDR2 reads FYNNEI. In nucleotides, the CDR3 is TGTGCCAGCAGTGAAGGGGTTTATGGGACTTTCTACGAGCAGTACTTC. Translating it yields CASSEGVYGTFYEQYF. Full variable domain (missing parts from reference TRBV2 and TRBJ2-7): EPEVTQTPSHQVTQMGQEVILRCVPISNHLYFYWYRQILGQKVEFLVSFYNNEISEKSEIFDDQFSVERPDGSNFTLKIRSTKLEDSAMYFCASSEGVYGTFYEQYFGPGTRLTVT.